This T cell receptor (beta chain) comes out of a study of T-cell reconstitution after alpha-beta-depleted transplantation in children. Findings of the study overall: There were some patients whose high TCRbeta diversity at day 60 came from surviving recipient T cells and thymic progenitors.

Unique molecular identifiers featured in how the TCRbeta library was prepared. MiXCR was run by TCRdb on the PCR reads, yielding one entry per CDR3 protein. The sample lists roughly 66,000 distinct CDR3 sequences, just under 5% seen once, with 15% to 20% in the top ten. CDR3 length: 16 residues. Germline V gene lookup returns CDR1 SGHTA and CDR2 FQGNSA. The V gene lost 5 bases and the J gene lost 0 bases, with 11 bases spanning the gap. This clonotype was counted many times. Its antigen is not identified. This receptor was taken from a boy less than two years old who had a stem cell transplant for acute myeloid leukemia, so the T cells may come from the graft donor. The gene calls are TRBV7-2 and TRBJ2-6; the D gene is possibly TRBD1 (5 bases). Sequenced here: PBMCs, mostly from graft donor cells, sampled 180 days after TCRalphabeta/CD19-depleted stem cell transplant. CDR3 loop: CASSHRQSSGANVLTF. The DNA for the CDR3 is TGTGCCAGCAGCCACCGACAGAGCTCTGGGGCCAACGTCCTGACTTTC.